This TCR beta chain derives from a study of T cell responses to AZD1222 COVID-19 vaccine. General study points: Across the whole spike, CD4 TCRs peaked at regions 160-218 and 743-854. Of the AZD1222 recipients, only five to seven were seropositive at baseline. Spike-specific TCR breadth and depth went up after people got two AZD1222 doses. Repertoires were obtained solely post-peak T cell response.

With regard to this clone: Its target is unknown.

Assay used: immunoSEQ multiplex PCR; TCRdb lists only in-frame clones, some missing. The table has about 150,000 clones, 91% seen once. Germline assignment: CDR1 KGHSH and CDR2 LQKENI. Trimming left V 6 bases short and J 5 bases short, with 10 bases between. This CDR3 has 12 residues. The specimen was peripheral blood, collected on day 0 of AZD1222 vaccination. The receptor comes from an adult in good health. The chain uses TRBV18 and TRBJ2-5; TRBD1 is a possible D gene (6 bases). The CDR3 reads CASSDQGETQYF. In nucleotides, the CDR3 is TGTGCCAGCTCGGATCAGGGGGAGACCCAGTACTTC.